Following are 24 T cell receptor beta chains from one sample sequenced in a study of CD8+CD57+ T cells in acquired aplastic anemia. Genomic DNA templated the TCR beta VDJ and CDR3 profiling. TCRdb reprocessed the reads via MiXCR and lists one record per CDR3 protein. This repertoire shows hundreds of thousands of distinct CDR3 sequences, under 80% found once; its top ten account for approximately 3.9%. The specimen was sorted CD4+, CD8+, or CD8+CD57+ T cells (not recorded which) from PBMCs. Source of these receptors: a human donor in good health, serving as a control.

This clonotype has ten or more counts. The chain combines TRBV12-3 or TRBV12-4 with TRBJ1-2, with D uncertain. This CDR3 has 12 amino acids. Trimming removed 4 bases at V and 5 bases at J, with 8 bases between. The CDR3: CASSSLNYGYTF. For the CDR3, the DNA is TGTGCCAGCAGTTCCCTTAATTATGGCTACACCTTC.

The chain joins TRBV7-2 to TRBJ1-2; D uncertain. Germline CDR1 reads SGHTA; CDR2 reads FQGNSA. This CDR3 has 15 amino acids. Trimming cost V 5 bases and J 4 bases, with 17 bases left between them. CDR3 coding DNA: TGTGCCAGCAGCGACCCAGTGAGCAGAAGCTATGGCTACACCTTC. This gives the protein CASSDPVSRSYGYTF.

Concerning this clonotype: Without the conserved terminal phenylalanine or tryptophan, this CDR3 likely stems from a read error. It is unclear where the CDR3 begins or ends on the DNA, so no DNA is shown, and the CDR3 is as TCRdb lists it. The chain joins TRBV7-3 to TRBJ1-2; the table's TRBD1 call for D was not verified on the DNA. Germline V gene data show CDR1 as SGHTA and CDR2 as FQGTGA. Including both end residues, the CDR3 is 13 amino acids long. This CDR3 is CASSQLTPRACTG.

CDR3 coding DNA: TGTGCCACCAGCAGAGATGCAGATACGCAGTATTTT. Protein: CATSRDADTQYF. The chain joins TRBV15 to TRBJ2-3; D not certain. The CDR3 is made up of 12 amino acids. The germline CDR1 and CDR2 sequences are LNHNV and YYDKDF (reference sequence). Trimming cost V 0 bases and J 4 bases, with 2 bases left between them. Filled out from reference TRBV15 and TRBJ2-3, the complete variable domain reads DAMVIQNPRYQVTQFGKPVTLSCSQTLNHNVMYWYQQKSSQAPKLLFHYYDKDFNNEADTPDNFQSRRPNTSFCFLDIRSPGLGDTAMYLCATSRDADTQYFGPGTRLTVL.

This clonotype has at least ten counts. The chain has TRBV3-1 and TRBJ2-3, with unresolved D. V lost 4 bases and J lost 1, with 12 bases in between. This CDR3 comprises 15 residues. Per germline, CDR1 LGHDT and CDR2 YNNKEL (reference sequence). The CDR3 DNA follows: TGTGCCAGCAGCCCCGCGTATTGGGGCACAGATACGCAGTATTTT. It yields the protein CASSPAYWGTDTQYF.

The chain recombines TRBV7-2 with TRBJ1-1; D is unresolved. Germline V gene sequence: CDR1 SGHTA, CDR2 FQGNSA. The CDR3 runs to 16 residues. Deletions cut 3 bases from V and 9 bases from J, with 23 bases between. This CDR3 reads CASSFVTEEANTQAFF. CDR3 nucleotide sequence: TGTGCCAGCAGCTTCGTTACTGAAGAGGCGAATACACAAGCTTTCTTT.

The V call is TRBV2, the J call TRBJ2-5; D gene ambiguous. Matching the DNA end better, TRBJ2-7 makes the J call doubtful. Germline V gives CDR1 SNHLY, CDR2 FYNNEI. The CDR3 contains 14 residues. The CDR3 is CASSVEQQVYEQYF. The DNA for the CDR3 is TGTGCCAGCAGTGTCGAACAGCAGGTCTACGAGCAGTACTTC.

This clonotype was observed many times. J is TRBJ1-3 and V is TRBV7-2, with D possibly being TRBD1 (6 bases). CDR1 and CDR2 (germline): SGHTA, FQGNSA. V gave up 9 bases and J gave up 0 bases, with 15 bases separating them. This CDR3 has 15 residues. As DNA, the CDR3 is TGTGCCAGTAACCTGGACAGATCCTCTGGAAACACCATATATTTT. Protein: CASNLDRSSGNTIYF.

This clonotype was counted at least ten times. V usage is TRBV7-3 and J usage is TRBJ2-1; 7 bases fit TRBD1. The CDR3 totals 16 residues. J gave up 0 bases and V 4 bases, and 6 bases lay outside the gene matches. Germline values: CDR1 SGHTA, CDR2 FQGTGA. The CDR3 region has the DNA TGTGCCAGCAGCTCCACCAGGGGGAGCTCCTACAATGAGCAGTTCTTC. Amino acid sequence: CASSSTRGSSYNEQFF.

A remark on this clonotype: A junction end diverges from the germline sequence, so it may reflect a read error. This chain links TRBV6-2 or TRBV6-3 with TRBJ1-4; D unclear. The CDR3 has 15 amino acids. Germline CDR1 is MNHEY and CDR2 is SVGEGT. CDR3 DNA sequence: TGTGCCAGCAGCACTAGACGGGGAAATGAAAAAAAGCTGTTTTTT. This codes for CASSTRRGNEKKLFF.

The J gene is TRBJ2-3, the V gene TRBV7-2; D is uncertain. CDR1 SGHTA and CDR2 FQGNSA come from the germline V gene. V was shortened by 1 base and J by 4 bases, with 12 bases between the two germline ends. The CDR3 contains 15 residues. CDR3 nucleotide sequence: TGTGCCAGCAGCTTAGGCCTCAGGAGCGCAGATACGCAGTATTTT. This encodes CASSLGLRSADTQYF. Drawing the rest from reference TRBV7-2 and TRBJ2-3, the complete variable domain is GAGVSQSPSNKVTEKGKDVELRCDPISGHTALYWYRQSLGQGLEFLIYFQGNSAPDKSGLPSDRFSAERTGGSVSTLTIQRTQQEDSAVYLCASSLGLRSADTQYFGPGTRLTVL.

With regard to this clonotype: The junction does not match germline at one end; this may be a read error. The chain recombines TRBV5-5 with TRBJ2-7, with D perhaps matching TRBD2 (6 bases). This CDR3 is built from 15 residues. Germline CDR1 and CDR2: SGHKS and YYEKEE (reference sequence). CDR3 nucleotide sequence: TGTGCCAGCAGTTTGGCTCGCGGGACTTCCTACGAGCAGTACTTC. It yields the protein CASSLARGTSYEQYF.

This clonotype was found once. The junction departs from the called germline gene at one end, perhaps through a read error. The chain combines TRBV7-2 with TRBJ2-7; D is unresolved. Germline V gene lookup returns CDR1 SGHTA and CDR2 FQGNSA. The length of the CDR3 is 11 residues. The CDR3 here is CASSSGNGQYF. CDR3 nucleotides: TGCGCCAGCAGCTCCGGCAACGGGCAGTACTTC. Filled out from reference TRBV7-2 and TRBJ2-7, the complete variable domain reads GAGVSQSPSNKVTEKGKDVELRCDPISGHTALYWYRQSLGQGLEFLIYFQGNSAPDKSGLPSDRFSAERTGGSVSTLTIQRTQQEDSAVYLCASSSGNGQYFGPGTRLTVT.

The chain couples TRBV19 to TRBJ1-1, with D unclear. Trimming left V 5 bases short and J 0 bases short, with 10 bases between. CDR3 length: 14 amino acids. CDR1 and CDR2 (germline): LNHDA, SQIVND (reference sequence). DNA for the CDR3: TGTGCCAGTAGTCGAATCTTCATGAACACTGAAGCTTTCTTT. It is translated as CASSRIFMNTEAFF.

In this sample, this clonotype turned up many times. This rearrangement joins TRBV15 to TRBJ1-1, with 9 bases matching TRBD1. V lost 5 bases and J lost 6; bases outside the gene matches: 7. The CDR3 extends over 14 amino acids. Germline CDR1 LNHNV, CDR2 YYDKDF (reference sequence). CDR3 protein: CATSWGTGRAEAFF. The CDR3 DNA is TGTGCCACCAGCTGGGGGACAGGGAGGGCTGAAGCTTTCTTT.

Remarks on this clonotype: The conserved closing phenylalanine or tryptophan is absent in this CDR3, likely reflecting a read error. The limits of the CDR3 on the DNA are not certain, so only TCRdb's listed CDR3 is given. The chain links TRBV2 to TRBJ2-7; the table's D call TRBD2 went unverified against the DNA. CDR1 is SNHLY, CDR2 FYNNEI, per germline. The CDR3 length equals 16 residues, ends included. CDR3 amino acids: CASSDGAPADTQYFGP.

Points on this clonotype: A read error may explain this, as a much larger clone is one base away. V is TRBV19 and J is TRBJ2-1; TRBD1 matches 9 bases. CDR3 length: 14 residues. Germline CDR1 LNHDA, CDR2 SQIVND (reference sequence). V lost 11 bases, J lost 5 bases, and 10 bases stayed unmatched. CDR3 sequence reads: CAGSQDRGDNEQFF. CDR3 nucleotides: TGTGCCGGCAGCCAGGACAGGGGTGACAATGAGCAGTTCTTC.

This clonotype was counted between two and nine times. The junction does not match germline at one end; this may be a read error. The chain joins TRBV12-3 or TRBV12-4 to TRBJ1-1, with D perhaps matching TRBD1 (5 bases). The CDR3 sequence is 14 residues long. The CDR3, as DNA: TGTGCCACCAGTGAACCCGGGGGTGACACTGAAGCTTTCTTT. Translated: CATSEPGGDTEAFF.

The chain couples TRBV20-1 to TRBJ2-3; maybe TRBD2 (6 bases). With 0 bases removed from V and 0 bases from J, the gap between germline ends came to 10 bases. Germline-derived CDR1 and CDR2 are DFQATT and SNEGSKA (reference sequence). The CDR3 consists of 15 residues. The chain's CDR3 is CSARDGAGSTDTQYF. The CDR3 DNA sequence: TGCAGTGCTAGAGATGGAGCGGGTAGCACAGATACGCAGTATTTT.

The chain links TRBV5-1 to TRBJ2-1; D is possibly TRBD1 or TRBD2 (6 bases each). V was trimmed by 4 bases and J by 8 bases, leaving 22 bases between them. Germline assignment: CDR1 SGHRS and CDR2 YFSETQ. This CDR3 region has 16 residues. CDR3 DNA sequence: TGCGCCAGCAGCGTCGCTCAGGGGACTGAGGTCGATGAGCAGTTCTTC. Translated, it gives CASSVAQGTEVDEQFF. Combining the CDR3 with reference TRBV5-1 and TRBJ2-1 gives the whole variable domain KAGVTQTPRYLIKTRGQQVTLSCSPISGHRSVSWYQQTPGQGLQFLFEYFSETQRNKGNFPGRFSGRQFSNSRSEMNVSTLELGDSALYLCASSVAQGTEVDEQFFGPGTRLTVL.

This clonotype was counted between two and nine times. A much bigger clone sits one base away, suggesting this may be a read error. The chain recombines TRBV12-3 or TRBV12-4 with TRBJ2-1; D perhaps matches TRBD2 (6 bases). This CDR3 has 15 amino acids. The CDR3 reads CASSLTSKGYNGQFF. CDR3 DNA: TGTGCCAGCAGTTTAACTAGCAAAGGCTACAATGGGCAGTTCTTC.

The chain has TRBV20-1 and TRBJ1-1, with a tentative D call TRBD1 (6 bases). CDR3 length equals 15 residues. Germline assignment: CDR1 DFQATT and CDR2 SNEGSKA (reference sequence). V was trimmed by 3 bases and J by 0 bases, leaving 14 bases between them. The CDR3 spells CSASSPTGLNTEAFF. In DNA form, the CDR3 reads TGCAGTGCTAGTTCACCTACAGGGTTGAACACTGAAGCTTTCTTT.

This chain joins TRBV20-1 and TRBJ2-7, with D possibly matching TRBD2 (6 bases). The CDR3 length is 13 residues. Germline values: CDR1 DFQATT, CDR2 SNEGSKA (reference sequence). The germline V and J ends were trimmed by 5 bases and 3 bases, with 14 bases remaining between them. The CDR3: CSAAGRENYEQYF. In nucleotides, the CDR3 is TGCAGTGCTGCGGGACGGGAGAACTACGAGCAGTACTTC.

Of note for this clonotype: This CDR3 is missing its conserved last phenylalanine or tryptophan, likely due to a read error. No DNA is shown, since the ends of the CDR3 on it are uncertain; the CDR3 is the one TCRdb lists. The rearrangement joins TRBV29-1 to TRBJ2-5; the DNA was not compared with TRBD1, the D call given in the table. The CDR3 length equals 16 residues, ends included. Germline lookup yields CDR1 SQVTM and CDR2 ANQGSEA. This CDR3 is CSVVRTGITSEAFFGQ.